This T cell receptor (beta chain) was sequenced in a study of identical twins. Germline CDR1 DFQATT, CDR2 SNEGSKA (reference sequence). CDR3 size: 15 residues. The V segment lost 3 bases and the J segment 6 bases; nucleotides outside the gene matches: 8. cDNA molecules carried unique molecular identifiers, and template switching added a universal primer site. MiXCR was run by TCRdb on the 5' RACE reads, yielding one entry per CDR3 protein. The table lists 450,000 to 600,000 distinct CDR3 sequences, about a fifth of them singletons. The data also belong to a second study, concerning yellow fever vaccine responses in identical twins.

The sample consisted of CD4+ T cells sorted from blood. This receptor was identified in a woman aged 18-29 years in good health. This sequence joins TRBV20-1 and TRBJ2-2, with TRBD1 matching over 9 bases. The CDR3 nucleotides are TGCAGTGCTAGTGTCGGACAGGGGATAGCCGGGGAGCTGTTTTTT. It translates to CSASVGQGIAGELFF.